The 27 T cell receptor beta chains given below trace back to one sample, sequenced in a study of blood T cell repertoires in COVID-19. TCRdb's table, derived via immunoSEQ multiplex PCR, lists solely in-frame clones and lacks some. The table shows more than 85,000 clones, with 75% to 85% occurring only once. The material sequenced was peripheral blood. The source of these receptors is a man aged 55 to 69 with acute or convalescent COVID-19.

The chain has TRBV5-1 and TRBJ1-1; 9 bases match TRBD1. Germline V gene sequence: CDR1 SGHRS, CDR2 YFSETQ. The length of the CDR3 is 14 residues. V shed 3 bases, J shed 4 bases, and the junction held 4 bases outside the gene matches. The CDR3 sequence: CASSSTGGGTEAFF. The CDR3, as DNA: TGCGCCAGCAGCTCGACAGGGGGTGGCACTGAAGCTTTCTTT. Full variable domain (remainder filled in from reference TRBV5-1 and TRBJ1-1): KAGVTQTPRYLIKTRGQQVTLSCSPISGHRSVSWYQQTPGQGLQFLFEYFSETQRNKGNFPGRFSGRQFSNSRSEMNVSTLELGDSALYLCASSSTGGGTEAFFGQGTRLTVV.

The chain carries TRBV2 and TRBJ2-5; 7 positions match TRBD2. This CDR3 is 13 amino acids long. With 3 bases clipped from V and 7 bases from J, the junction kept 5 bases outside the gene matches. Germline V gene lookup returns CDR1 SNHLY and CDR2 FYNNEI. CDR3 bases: TGTGCCAGCAGTGACCGGGGGGAGGGGACCCAGTACTTC. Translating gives CASSDRGEGTQYF.

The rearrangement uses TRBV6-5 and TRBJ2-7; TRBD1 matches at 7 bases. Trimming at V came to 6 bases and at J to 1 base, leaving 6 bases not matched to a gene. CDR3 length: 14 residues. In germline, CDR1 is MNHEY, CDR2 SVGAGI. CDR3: CASRPPGQSYEQYF. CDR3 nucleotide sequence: TGTGCCAGCAGGCCCCCGGGACAGTCCTACGAGCAGTACTTC.

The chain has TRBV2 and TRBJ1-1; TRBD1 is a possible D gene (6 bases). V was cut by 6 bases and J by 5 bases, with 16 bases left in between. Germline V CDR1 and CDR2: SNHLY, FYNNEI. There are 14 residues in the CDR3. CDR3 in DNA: TGTGCCAGCAGCGCCACGACCAGGGGTACTGAAGCTTTCTTT. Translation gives CASSATTRGTEAFF.

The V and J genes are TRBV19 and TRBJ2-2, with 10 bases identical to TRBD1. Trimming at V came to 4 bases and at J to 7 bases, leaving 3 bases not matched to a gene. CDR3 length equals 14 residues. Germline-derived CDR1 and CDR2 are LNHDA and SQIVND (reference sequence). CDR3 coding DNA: TGTGCCAGTAGTACGACAGGGGGCATCGGGGAGCTGTTTTTT. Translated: CASSTTGGIGELFF.

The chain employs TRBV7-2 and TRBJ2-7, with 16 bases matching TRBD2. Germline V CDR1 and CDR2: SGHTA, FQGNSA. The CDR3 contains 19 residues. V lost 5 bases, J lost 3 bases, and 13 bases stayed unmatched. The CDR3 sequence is CASSPLGLAGGPDLYEQYF. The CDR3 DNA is TGTGCCAGCAGCCCCTTGGGACTAGCGGGGGGGCCGGATCTCTACGAGCAGTACTTC.

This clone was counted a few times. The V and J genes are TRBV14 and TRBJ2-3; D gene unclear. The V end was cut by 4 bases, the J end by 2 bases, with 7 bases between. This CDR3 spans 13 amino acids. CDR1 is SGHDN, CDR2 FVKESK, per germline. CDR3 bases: TGTGCCAGCAGCCGTCAAATCACAGATACGCAGTATTTT. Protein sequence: CASSRQITDTQYF.

The CDR3: CASSYNRGKNSPLHF. The CDR3 bases are TGTGCCAGCAGTTACAACAGGGGAAAGAACTCACCCCTCCACTTT. The rearrangement uses TRBV6-5 and TRBJ1-6, with 7 nucleotides matching TRBD1. The CDR3 consists of 15 residues. The V gene end was trimmed by 2 bases and the J gene end by 10 bases; junction bases not matched to a gene: 8. The V gene's germline CDR1 is MNHEY and CDR2 SVGAGI.

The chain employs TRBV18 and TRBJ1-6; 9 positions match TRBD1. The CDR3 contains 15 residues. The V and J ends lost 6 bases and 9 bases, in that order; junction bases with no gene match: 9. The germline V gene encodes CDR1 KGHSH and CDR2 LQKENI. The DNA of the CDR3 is TGTGCCAGCTCGGAAGTCACAGGGGGCCTTTCACCCCTCCACTTT. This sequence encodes CASSEVTGGLSPLHF.

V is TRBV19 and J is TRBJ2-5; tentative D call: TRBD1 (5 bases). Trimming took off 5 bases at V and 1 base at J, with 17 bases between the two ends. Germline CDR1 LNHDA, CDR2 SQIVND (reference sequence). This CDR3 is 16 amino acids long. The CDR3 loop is CASSPPGRGFQETQYF. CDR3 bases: TGTGCCAGTAGTCCCCCGGGTAGGGGATTCCAAGAGACCCAGTACTTC.

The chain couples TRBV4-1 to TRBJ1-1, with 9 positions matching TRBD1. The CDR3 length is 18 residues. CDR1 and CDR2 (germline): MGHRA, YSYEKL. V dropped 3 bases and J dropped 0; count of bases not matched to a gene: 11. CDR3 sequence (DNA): TGCGCCAGCAGCCAGGACAGGGGTGGGACGCGCATGAACACTGAAGCTTTCTTT. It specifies CASSQDRGGTRMNTEAFF.

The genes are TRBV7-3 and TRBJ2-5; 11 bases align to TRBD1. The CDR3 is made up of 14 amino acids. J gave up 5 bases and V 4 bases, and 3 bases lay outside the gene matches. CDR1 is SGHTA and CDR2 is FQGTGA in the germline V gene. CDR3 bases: TGTGCCAGCAGCTGGGGACAGGGGGATGAGACCCAGTACTTC. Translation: CASSWGQGDETQYF.

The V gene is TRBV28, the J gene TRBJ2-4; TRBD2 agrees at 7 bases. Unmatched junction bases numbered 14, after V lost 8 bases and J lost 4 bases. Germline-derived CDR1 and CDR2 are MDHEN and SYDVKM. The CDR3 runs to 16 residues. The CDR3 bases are TGTGCCAGCGGCGTTCGGGTAGAGGGAGGGAAAAACATTCAGTACTTC. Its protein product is CASGVRVEGGKNIQYF.

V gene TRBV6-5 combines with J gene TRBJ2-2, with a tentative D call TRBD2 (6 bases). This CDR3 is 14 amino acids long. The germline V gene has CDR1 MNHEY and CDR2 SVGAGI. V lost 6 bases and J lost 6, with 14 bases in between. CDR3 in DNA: TGTGCCAGCAGGATGACTAGTTTTGCCGGGGAGCTGTTTTTT. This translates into CASRMTSFAGELFF.

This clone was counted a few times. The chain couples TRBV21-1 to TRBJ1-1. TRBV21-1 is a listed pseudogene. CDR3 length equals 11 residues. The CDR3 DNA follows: TGTGCCAGCAGGGAGGGAACTGAAGCTTTCTTT. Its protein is CASREGTEAFF.

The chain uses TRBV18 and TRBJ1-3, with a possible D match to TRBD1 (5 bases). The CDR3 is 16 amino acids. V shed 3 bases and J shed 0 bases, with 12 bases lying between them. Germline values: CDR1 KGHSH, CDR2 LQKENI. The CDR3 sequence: CASSPLGAVSGNTIYF. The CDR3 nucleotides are TGTGCCAGCTCACCGCTTGGGGCGGTCTCTGGAAACACCATATATTTT.

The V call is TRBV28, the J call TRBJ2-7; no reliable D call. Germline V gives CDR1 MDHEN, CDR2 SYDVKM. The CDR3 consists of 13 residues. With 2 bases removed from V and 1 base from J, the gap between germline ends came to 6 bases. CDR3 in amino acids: CASSLRSSYEQYF. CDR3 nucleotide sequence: TGTGCCAGCAGTTTACGGTCTTCCTACGAGCAGTACTTC.

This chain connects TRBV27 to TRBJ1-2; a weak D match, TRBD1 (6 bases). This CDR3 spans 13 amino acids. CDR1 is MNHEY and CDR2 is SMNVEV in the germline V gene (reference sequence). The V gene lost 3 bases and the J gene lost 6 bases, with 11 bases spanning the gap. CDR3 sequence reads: CASSFQGLDGYTF. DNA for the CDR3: TGTGCCAGCAGTTTTCAGGGGCTGGATGGCTACACCTTC.

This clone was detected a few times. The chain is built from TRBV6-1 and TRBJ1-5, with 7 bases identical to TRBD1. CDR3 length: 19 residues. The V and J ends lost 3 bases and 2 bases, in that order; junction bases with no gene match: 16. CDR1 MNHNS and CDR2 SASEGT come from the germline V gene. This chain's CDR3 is CASSDLLFRTGVGNQPQHF. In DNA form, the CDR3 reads TGTGCCAGCAGTGACCTTCTGTTTCGTACAGGGGTAGGCAATCAGCCCCAGCATTTT.

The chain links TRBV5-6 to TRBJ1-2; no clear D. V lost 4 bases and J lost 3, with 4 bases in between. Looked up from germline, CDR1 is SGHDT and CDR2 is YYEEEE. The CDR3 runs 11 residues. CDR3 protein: CASSNYYGYTF. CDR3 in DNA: TGTGCCAGCAGCAACTACTATGGCTACACCTTC. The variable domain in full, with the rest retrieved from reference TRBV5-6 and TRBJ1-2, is DAGVTQSPTHLIKTRGQQVTLRCSPKSGHDTVSWYQQALGQGPQFIFQYYEEEERQRGNFPDRFSGHQFPNYSSELNVNALLLGDSALYLCASSNYYGYTFGSGTRLTVV.

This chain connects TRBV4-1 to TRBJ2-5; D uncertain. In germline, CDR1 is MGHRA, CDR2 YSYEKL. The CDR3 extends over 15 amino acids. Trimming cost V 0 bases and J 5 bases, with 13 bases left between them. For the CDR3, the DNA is TGCGCCAGCAGCCAAGATTTCGGCAGGCCTGAGACCCAGTACTTC. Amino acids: CASSQDFGRPETQYF.

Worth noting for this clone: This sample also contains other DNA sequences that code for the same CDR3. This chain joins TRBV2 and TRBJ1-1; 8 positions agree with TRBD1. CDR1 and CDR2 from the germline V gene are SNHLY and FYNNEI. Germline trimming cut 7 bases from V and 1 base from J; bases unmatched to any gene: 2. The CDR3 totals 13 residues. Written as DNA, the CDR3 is TGTGCCAGCACCGGGACAGGGAACACTGAAGCTTTCTTT. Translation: CASTGTGNTEAFF.

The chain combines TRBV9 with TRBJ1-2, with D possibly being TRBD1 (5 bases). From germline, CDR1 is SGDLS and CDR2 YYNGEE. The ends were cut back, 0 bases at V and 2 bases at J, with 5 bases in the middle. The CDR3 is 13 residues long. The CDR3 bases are TGTGCCAGCAGCGTAGGACAGAACTATGGCTACACCTTC. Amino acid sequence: CASSVGQNYGYTF.

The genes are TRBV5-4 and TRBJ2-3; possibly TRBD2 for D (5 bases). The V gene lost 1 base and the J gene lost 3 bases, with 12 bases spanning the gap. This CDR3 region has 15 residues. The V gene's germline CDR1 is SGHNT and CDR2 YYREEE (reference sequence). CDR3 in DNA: TGTGCCAGCAGCTTGCGGGCCCCGGGAACAGATACGCAGTATTTT. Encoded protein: CASSLRAPGTDTQYF.

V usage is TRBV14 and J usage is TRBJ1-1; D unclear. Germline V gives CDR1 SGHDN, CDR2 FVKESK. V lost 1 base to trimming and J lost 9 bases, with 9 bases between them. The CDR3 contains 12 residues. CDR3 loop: CASSQVGRKAFF. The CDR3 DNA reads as TGTGCCAGCAGCCAAGTTGGCAGGAAAGCTTTCTTT.

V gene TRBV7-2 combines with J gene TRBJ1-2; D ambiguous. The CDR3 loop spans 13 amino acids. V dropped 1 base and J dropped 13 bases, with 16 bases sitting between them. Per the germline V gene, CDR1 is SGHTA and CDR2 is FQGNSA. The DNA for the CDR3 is TGTGCCAGCAGCTTAGTTCGAGAGGGATTAGTCACCTTC. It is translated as CASSLVREGLVTF.

DNA for the CDR3: TGCGCCAGCACCCCCGCGCGGGGGGTTGATTTGCTGTTTTTT. Translating gives CASTPARGVDLLFF. This sequence joins TRBV5-1 and TRBJ2-2; TRBD2 matches 8 bases. Germline loops: CDR1 SGHRS, CDR2 YFSETQ. The CDR3 covers 14 residues. Trimming removed 6 bases from V and 13 bases from J; junction bases left unmatched: 14.